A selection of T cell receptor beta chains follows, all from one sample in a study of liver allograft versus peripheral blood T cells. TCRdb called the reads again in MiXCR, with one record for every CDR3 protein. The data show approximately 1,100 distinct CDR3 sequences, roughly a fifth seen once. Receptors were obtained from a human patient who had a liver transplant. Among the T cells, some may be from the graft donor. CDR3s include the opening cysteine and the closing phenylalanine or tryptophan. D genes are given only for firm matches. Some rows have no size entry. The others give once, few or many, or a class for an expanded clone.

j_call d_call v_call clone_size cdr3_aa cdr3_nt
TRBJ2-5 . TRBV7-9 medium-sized CASSGAFDSRWQTQYF TGTGCCAGCAGCGGAGCGTTCGACAGTCGGTGGCAGACCCAGTACTTC
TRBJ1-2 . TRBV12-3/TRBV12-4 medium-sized CASSVGGLDGYTF TGTGCCAGCAGCGTGGGGGGGCTCGATGGCTACACCTTC
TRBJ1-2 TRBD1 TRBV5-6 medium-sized CASRQGAVGYTF TGTGCCAGCAGACAGGGGGCGGTTGGCTACACCTTC
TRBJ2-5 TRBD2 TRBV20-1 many CSASPRGEMGTQYF TGCAGTGCTAGTCCCCGGGGGGAAATGGGGACCCAGTACTTC
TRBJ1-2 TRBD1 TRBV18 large CASSLDRGAQGYTF TGTGCCAGCTCACTCGACAGGGGGGCGCAGGGCTACACCTTC
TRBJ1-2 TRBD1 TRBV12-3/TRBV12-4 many CASSLGTGFTGYTF TGTGCCAGCAGTTTAGGGACAGGGTTCACCGGCTACACCTTC
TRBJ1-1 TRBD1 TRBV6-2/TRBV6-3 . CASRWTGWYTEAFF TGTGCCAGCCGCTGGACAGGGTGGTACACTGAAGCTTTCTTT
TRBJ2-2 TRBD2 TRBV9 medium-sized CASSVWGEGTVAGELFF TGTGCCAGCAGCGTATGGGGGGAGGGCACGGTCGCCGGGGAGCTGTTTTTT
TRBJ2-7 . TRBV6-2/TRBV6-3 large CASSLSRDIFYEQYF TGTGCCAGCAGTTTATCCCGGGACATATTCTACGAGCAGTACTTC
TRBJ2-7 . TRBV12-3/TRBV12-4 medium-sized CASSYGGFYEQYF TGTGCCAGCAGTTACGGAGGCTTCTACGAGCAGTACTTC
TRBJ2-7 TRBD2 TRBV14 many CASSNGGAYEQYF TGTGCCAGCAGCAACGGGGGGGCCTACGAGCAGTACTTC
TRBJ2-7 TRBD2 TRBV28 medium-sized CASSWAPGGLYEQYF TGTGCCAGCAGTTGGGCCCCGGGGGGACTCTACGAGCAGTACTTC
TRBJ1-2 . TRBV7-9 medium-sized CASSPSLVPHGYTF TGTGCCAGCAGCCCCAGTCTAGTTCCACATGGCTACACCTTC
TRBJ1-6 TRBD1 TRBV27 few CASRPGTGLSPLHF TGTGCCAGCAGACCCGGGACAGGGCTTTCACCCCTCCACTTT
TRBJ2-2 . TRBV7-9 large CASRPGRAGTGELFF TGTGCCAGCCGTCCGGGAAGGGCAGGCACCGGGGAGCTGTTTTTT
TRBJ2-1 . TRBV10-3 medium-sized CAISESSRSSYNEQFF TGTGCCATCAGTGAGTCGTCGAGGAGCTCCTACAATGAGCAGTTCTTC
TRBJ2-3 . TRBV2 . CASIERYTDTQYF TGTGCCAGCATCGAGCGGTACACAGATACGCAGTATTTT